This T cell receptor beta chain was retrieved from a study of CD8 T cells in ankylosing spondylitis. The CDR3 spans 13 residues. Trimming took 2 bases from V and 3 from J, leaving 5 bases between them. Germline V gives CDR1 SGHTA, CDR2 FQGTGA. By sample fraction, this clonotype is medium-sized. Its antigen remains unidentified. The TCR beta libraries were generated through quantitative 5'-RACE incorporating molecular barcodes. TCRdb reanalysed the 5' RACE reads using MiXCR and keeps one entry per CDR3 protein. The repertoire holds 30,000 to 45,000 distinct CDR3 sequences, with about 9.3% as singletons. Study outcomes and limitations: The study looked at matched synovial fluid samples from ankylosing spondylitis patients. Disease-linked clones were reported to be significantly enriched there. Characteristic, it appeared, of ankylosing spondylitis blood was a TCR beta motif of seven or eight highly homologous variants.

The sequenced sample was blood, either unsorted or a sorted T cell fraction (not recorded which). J is TRBJ1-5 and V is TRBV7-3; no reliable D call. This TCR derives from a male donor with ankylosing spondylitis or in good health (not recorded which). The CDR3 here is CASSLGANQPQHF. The CDR3 region has the DNA TGTGCCAGCAGCTTAGGAGCCAATCAGCCCCAGCATTTT. Full variable domain (missing parts from reference TRBV7-3 and TRBJ1-5): GAGVSQTPSNKVTEKGKYVELRCDPISGHTALYWYRQSLGQGPEFLIYFQGTGAADDSGLPNDRFFAVRPEGSVSTLKIQRTERGDSAVYLCASSLGANQPQHFGDGTRLSIL.